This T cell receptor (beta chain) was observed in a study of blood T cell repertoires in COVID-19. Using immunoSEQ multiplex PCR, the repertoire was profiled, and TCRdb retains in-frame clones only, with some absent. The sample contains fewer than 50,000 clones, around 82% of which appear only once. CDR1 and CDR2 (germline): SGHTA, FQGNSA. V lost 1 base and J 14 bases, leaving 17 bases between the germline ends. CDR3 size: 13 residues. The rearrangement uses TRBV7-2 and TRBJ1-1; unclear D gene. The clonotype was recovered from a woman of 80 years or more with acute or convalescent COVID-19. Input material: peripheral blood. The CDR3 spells CASSLDWFGELFF. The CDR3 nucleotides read TGTGCCAGCAGCTTAGACTGGTTTGGGGAGTTGTTCTTT. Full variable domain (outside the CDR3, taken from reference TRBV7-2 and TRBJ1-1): GAGVSQSPSNKVTEKGKDVELRCDPISGHTALYWYRQSLGQGLEFLIYFQGNSAPDKSGLPSDRFSAERTGGSVSTLTIQRTQQEDSAVYLCASSLDWFGELFFGQGTRLTVV.